The present T cell receptor beta chain was sequenced within a study of blood T cells in healthy people across ages (dated by TCRdb to the mid-2010s). A note on the overall study: In model experiments, roughly one uniquely barcoded TCR beta cDNA molecule per two T cells was captured by template switching. To avoid experimental bias, donors of different ages were spread randomly across the sequencing lanes. The donors were split into four age groups: young (average 16 years), middle-aged (more than 35), aged (approximately 60) and long-lived (approximately 80). To track age-related changes in TCR beta repertoire diversity, the study relied on deep sequencing normalized with unique cDNA molecular identifiers. Using the same blood draw, the study looked at two additional independent replicas of 1 million unique cDNA reads for two donors, one aged 18 to 29 and the other aged 80 or older.

The sample holds one count of this clonotype. What this receptor recognizes is not known. Per-base quality was not reported, and no clone a single base away is much larger than it. The protocol used for the library was 5' RACE. Instrument on record: Illumina HiSeq 2500. A second roughly 6 to 12 cycle PCR used a sample-barcoded 5' primer and a J-beta primer mix. A unique molecular identifier was introduced onto each TCR beta cDNA molecule by a template-switch 5' adaptor carrying 12 random nucleotides. Each sample yielded at least 2.5 million CDR3-containing paired-end reads. First-strand cDNA was synthesized from all RNA with the Mint cDNA synthesis kit, primed by a TRBC-specific oligonucleotide. Following uracil-DNA glycosylase treatment, a first 18-cycle PCR with universal primers M1SS and BC2_uni_R was performed on all cDNA. For the original study's pipeline: For normalization, 1 million high-quality reads were randomly selected from each sample, with every read carrying a distinct molecular identifier. Reads with shared molecular identifiers were discarded instead of being binned into consensus sequences. MiTCR, with a Q25 quality threshold and the strictest error-elimination algorithm, was used for CDR3 identification, clonotype clustering and error correction. Lower-bound total TCR beta diversity was estimated with a nonparametric unseen species model using Euler transformation. In-frame beta chains were kept once TCRdb had trimmed the public reads at Q25 with fastp and called clones with MiXCR. Each CDR3 protein appears once, grouped with its most common genes and DNA. The V and J calls shown here were made by TCRdb, not taken from the authors' results. This sample lists about 1,400,000 distinct CDR3 sequences; approximately 60% were detected once. The ten top clones hold more than 6% of the sample.

Donors were approximately 42 systemically healthy Caucasian individuals from Russia aged roughly 6 to 90 years. Each donor gave approximately 9.3 milliliters of peripheral blood, collected into EDTA-treated Vacutainer tubes. Ficoll-Paque density-gradient centrifugation was used to isolate PBMCs, with at least 6.5 million per sample. Trizol reagent was used to extract total RNA from the PBMCs, yielding at least 5.5 micrograms per sample. For every donor, flow cytometry on a PBMC aliquot measured the percentage of naive CD45RAhigh/CD27high T cells. Reading the germline V gene gives CDR1 SGHRS and CDR2 YFSETQ. The CDR3 numbers 14 residues from cysteine through phenylalanine. Only CDR3 DNA is held: 42 bases, read in frame from base 1. Trimming leaves V shorter by 4 bases and J shorter by 8 bases, with the junction holding 10 bases beyond the gene matches. Here is what the overall study found, with its caveats: Because the CMV infection status of the donors was unknown, age-related changes in expanded clonotypes may potentially have been confounded. The long-lived group showed more naive CD4+ T cells, fewer expanded clones and increased TCR diversity than the aged group, suggesting age selection. Estimates of total diversity based on one million sequenced T cells were considered lower bounds and underestimates. Observed TCR beta diversity per million T cells fell roughly linearly with age, and a significant reduction was already apparent by age around 40. The percentage of naive T cells measured by flow cytometry correlated strongly with observed TCR beta diversity. Because profiling used bulk unsorted PBMCs, naive and antigen-experienced compartments could not be compared conclusively.

This sequence uses TRBV5-1 and TRBJ1-2; 8 central nucleotides agree with TRBD1. This clonotype was sampled from a man between 18 and 29 years old in good health. Specimen: blood. At the DNA level, the sequence is TGCGCCAGCAGCCTGGAGGGACAGGACGTAGGCTACACCTTC. This yields the protein CASSLEGQDVGYTF.